These 24 T cell receptor beta chains were all obtained from the same sample, sequenced in a study of cytomegalovirus exposure and HLA in healthy donors (dated by TCRdb to the late 2010s). Receptor amplification or capture employed the immunoSEQ multiplex PCR assay. The multiplex PCR relied on a mix of 60 forward primers for TCR Vbeta segments and 13 reverse primers for TCR Jbeta segments. The clones in this table, taken by TCRdb from immuneACCESS, are in-frame only. Not every clone is retained; where verified, under half of the shortfall comes from an unresolved V gene, and the cause of the rest is unknown. Recorded for this sample are 200,000 or so clones; about four fifths of them occurred a single time. The top ten clonotypes cover 0.08% to 0.1% of the sample. Sequencing was carried out using PBMCs. The source is a boy aged 2-15 years in good health and CMV-seronegative.

The chain recombines TRBV18 with TRBJ2-1; the match to TRBD2 covers 15 bases. This CDR3 spans 16 amino acids. The V and J ends lost 3 bases and 8 bases, in that order; junction bases with no gene match: 5. Germline lookup yields CDR1 KGHSH and CDR2 LQKENI. The CDR3 sequence is CASSPGLAGGRYEQFF. In DNA form, the CDR3 reads TGTGCCAGCTCACCCGGACTAGCGGGGGGGCGTTATGAGCAGTTCTTC.

J is TRBJ2-3 and V is TRBV19; D gene ambiguous. From germline, CDR1 is LNHDA and CDR2 SQIVND (reference sequence). This CDR3 spans 14 amino acids. V dropped 6 bases and J dropped 5 bases, with 15 bases sitting between them. The CDR3 DNA follows: TGTGCCAGTAGCCTGCTAAGATCTGGAGATACGCAGTATTTT. Translation: CASSLLRSGDTQYF.

The chain is built from TRBV7-9 and TRBJ1-4, with 7 bases aligning to TRBD1. Per germline, CDR1 SEHNR and CDR2 FQNEAQ (reference sequence). Trimming took 6 bases from V and 4 from J; bases not matched to a gene: 5. CDR3 size: 14 residues. CDR3 DNA: TGTGCCAGCAGTAGCCGGGACAGTAATGAAAAACTGTTTTTT. It encodes CASSSRDSNEKLFF.

The chain has TRBV7-2 and TRBJ1-1, with D unresolved. The CDR3 loop spans 13 amino acids. Trimming removed 0 bases from V and 5 bases from J, with 7 bases in between. Germline CDR1 reads SGHTA; CDR2 reads FQGNSA. The CDR3 sequence: CASSLAPETEAFF. Here the CDR3 DNA reads TGTGCCAGCAGCTTAGCGCCCGAGACTGAAGCTTTCTTT. The full variable domain, with the rest looked up from reference TRBV7-2 and TRBJ1-1, is GAGVSQSPSNKVTEKGKDVELRCDPISGHTALYWYRQSLGQGLEFLIYFQGNSAPDKSGLPSDRFSAERTGGSVSTLTIQRTQQEDSAVYLCASSLAPETEAFFGQGTRLTVV.

This clone was seen a single time. The chain combines TRBV6-5 with TRBJ2-3; D gene unclear. The germline V gene has CDR1 MNHEY and CDR2 SVGAGI. The V end lost 6 bases, the J end lost 4 bases, and 11 bases lay between the germline ends. CDR3 length: 13 residues. The CDR3: CASRPIQADTQYF. In nucleotides, the CDR3 is TGTGCCAGCAGACCGATCCAGGCAGATACGCAGTATTTT.

This chain connects TRBV19 to TRBJ1-2; D ambiguous. Germline CDR1 is LNHDA and CDR2 is SQIVND (reference sequence). The V end lost 1 base, the J end lost 8 bases, and 17 bases lay between the germline ends. The CDR3 totals 15 residues. In nucleotides, the CDR3 is TGTGCCAGTAGTATAGGTCCGGGGTTGAGTGACGGCTACACCTTC. This translates into CASSIGPGLSDGYTF. The full variable domain, with the rest looked up from reference TRBV19 and TRBJ1-2, is DGGITQSPKYLFRKEGQNVTLSCEQNLNHDAMYWYRQDPGQGLRLIYYSQIVNDFQKGDIAEGYSVSREKKESFPLTVTSAQKNPTAFYLCASSIGPGLSDGYTFGSGTRLTVV.

This chain uses TRBV7-6 with TRBJ2-3, with 7 bases fitting TRBD1. The germline V gene encodes CDR1 SGHVS and CDR2 FNYEAQ. V dropped 1 base and J dropped 0; count of bases not matched to a gene: 4. The CDR3 runs to 16 residues. This CDR3 reads CASSLGTGRSTDTQYF. CDR3 nucleotides: TGTGCCAGCAGCTTAGGGACAGGACGTAGCACAGATACGCAGTATTTT.

This clone was detected only once. The rearrangement joins TRBV11-3 to TRBJ1-1; 7 bases agree with TRBD1. Per germline, CDR1 SGHNT and CDR2 YENEEA. The CDR3 is made up of 17 amino acids. V lost 1 base, J lost 1 base, and 9 bases stayed unmatched. CDR3 sequence (DNA): TGTGCCAGCAGCTTAGGGGGTCAGGGGGTAAGGAACACTGAAGCTTTCTTT. This encodes CASSLGGQGVRNTEAFF.

On this clone: Relative to the germline gene, one junction end is altered; a read error may explain this. The CDR3 bases are TGTGCCAGCCGCTTGCAAGGGACTGCGAACACTGAAGCTTTCTTT. Residues: CASRLQGTANTEAFF. The V and J genes are TRBV7-2 and TRBJ1-1, with a weak D call TRBD1 (5 bases). There are 15 residues in the CDR3. Germline V gene sequence: CDR1 SGHTA, CDR2 FQGNSA.

The J gene is TRBJ1-2, the V gene TRBV28; D is unresolved. The CDR3 covers 12 residues. V lost 4 bases to trimming and J lost 4 bases, with 7 bases between them. Germline CDR1 is MDHEN and CDR2 is SYDVKM. This chain's CDR3 is CASSWEGYGYTF. CDR3 nucleotides: TGTGCCAGCAGTTGGGAGGGCTATGGCTACACCTTC.

A few counts support this clone. The CDR3 spells CASIWASRKSYTF. As DNA, the CDR3 is TGTGCCAGCATATGGGCCTCCAGAAAGAGCTACACCTTC. The chain employs TRBV2 and TRBJ1-2; D ambiguous. The CDR3 is 13 amino acids. Per the germline V gene, CDR1 is SNHLY and CDR2 is FYNNEI. Between the trimmed V and J ends, which lost 7 bases and 9 bases, there was a span of 18 bases.

The V call is TRBV6-5, the J call TRBJ1-3, with D possibly matching TRBD1 (5 bases). The CDR3 loop spans 14 amino acids. Germline CDR1 is MNHEY and CDR2 is SVGAGI. The V and J ends lost 4 bases and 1 base respectively, with 8 bases between them. In nucleotides, the CDR3 is TGTGCCAGCAGTTCAGGGCCTTCTGGAAACACCATATATTTT. It encodes CASSSGPSGNTIYF.

V gene TRBV5-1 combines with J gene TRBJ1-4; tentatively, D is TRBD1 (5 bases). The CDR3 runs 15 residues. V lost 4 bases and J lost 5, with 15 bases in between. CDR1 and CDR2 from the germline V gene are SGHRS and YFSETQ. The CDR3 sequence is CASSAGGVPNEKLFF. The CDR3 region has the DNA TGCGCCAGCAGCGCGGGGGGGGTGCCGAATGAAAAACTGTTTTTT.

This clone was counted once. The chain is built from TRBV4-3 and TRBJ2-5; D might be TRBD2 (6 bases). Germline values: CDR1 LGHNA, CDR2 YSLEER. V lost 0 bases, J lost 5 bases, and 13 bases lay in between. The CDR3 extends over 15 amino acids. CDR3 DNA sequence: TGCGCCAGCAGCCAAGAGGGCGGTGGAGGGGAGACCCAGTACTTC. Translated: CASSQEGGGGETQYF.

The chain carries TRBV2 and TRBJ1-5; 7 bases agree with TRBD1. Losses at the gene ends were 6 bases for V and 7 bases for J; bases not matched to a gene: 9. Germline CDR1 reads SNHLY; CDR2 reads FYNNEI. The CDR3 covers 14 residues. In nucleotides, the CDR3 is TGTGCCAGCAGAGAGTCAGGGGGTGGGCAGCCCCAGCATTTT. Translating gives CASRESGGGQPQHF.

The CDR3 loop is CASSLGTGPYEQYF. Here the CDR3 DNA reads TGTGCCAGCAGCTTAGGCACAGGGCCCTACGAGCAGTACTTC. The rearrangement joins TRBV13 to TRBJ2-7; possible D gene TRBD1, 6 bases. V dropped 0 bases and J dropped 2 bases, with 8 bases sitting between them. There are 14 residues in the CDR3. Germline CDR1 and CDR2: PRHDT and FYEKMQ (reference sequence).

This clone came up a few times. The genes are TRBV15 and TRBJ2-5; the D gene is possibly TRBD2 (5 bases). V lost 0 bases and J 5 bases, leaving 10 bases between the germline ends. CDR1 is LNHNV, CDR2 YYDKDF, per germline (reference sequence). The length of the CDR3 is 14 residues. The CDR3 DNA reads TGTGCCACCAGCAGAGAAGCGCAGCGGGAGACCCAGTACTTC. Its protein is CATSREAQRETQYF.

The V and J genes are TRBV19 and TRBJ1-2, with D possibly TRBD1 on 6 matching bases. This CDR3 spans 15 amino acids. Germline V gene data show CDR1 as LNHDA and CDR2 as SQIVND (reference sequence). The germline V and J ends were trimmed by 7 bases and 4 bases, with 19 bases remaining between them. For the CDR3, the DNA is TGTGCCAGTACCCTCGATGGGGGGGCTGCCTATGGCTACACCTTC. Translating gives CASTLDGGAAYGYTF.

This chain uses TRBV13 with TRBJ1-2; D gene uncertain. V shed 0 bases and J shed 1 base, with 21 bases lying between them. CDR1 is PRHDT, CDR2 FYEKMQ, per germline (reference sequence). The CDR3 is 19 residues long. CDR3 nucleotides: TGTGCCAGCAGCTTAGGATTGGCCGGAGGAGGGAAGAATAACTATGGCTACACCTTC. Its protein product is CASSLGLAGGGKNNYGYTF.

This clone was counted between two and nine times. The chain joins TRBV4-3 to TRBJ2-3, with 9 bases fitting TRBD2. The V gene end was trimmed by 0 bases and the J gene end by 4 bases; junction bases not matched to a gene: 8. The CDR3 covers 17 residues. Germline V gene data show CDR1 as LGHNA and CDR2 as YSLEER. The CDR3 DNA reads as TGCGCCAGCAGCCAAGAACGCGGCGGGGGGGCAGCAGATACGCAGTATTTT. Its translation: CASSQERGGGAADTQYF.

This rearrangement joins TRBV6-5 to TRBJ2-7; unclear D gene. The CDR3 has 13 residues. From germline, CDR1 is MNHEY and CDR2 SVGAGI. V lost 0 bases to trimming and J lost 3 bases, with 6 bases between them. CDR3: CASSYSPLYEQYF. CDR3 bases: TGTGCCAGCAGTTACTCCCCCCTCTACGAGCAGTACTTC.

The rearrangement links TRBV11-3 to TRBJ2-1, with 8 bases matching TRBD1. The length of the CDR3 is 15 residues. Germline V gene sequence: CDR1 SGHNT, CDR2 YENEEA. V dropped 3 bases and J dropped 8; count of bases not matched to a gene: 9. The CDR3 protein is CASSFGAGGMDEQFF. The CDR3 DNA is TGTGCCAGCAGCTTCGGGGCAGGGGGCATGGATGAGCAGTTCTTC.

This chain's CDR3 is CASSFGTDPGNYGYTF. For the CDR3, the DNA is TGTGCCAGCAGCTTCGGGACAGACCCAGGGAACTATGGCTACACCTTC. This chain connects TRBV7-9 to TRBJ1-2, with 7 nucleotides matching TRBD1. CDR3 size: 16 residues. The germline CDR1 and CDR2 sequences are SEHNR and FQNEAQ (reference sequence). Unmatched junction bases numbered 9, after V lost 3 bases and J lost 2 bases. Full variable domain (remainder filled in from reference TRBV7-9 and TRBJ1-2): DTGVSQNPRHKITKRGQNVTFRCDPISEHNRLYWYRQTLGQGPEFLTYFQNEAQLEKSRLLSDRFSAERPKGSFSTLEIQRTEQGDSAMYLCASSFGTDPGNYGYTFGSGTRLTVV.

Written as DNA, the CDR3 is TGCGCCAGCAGCTTGTTAGCTGGGGAAGCTTTCTTT. Translation gives CASSLLAGEAFF. The chain couples TRBV5-1 to TRBJ1-1, with no clear D. CDR1 and CDR2 from the germline V gene are SGHRS and YFSETQ. V was cut by 1 base and J by 8 bases, with 9 bases left in between. The CDR3 has 12 residues. The whole variable domain, remainder taken from reference TRBV5-1 and TRBJ1-1, is KAGVTQTPRYLIKTRGQQVTLSCSPISGHRSVSWYQQTPGQGLQFLFEYFSETQRNKGNFPGRFSGRQFSNSRSEMNVSTLELGDSALYLCASSLLAGEAFFGQGTRLTVV.